This T cell receptor beta chain was sequenced in a study of control samples from healthy donors and cancer patients. Some clones are missing from TCRdb's copy, which holds only in-frame ones; the method was immunoSEQ multiplex PCR. The table records around 76,000 clones, about nine tenths of them present only once. The germline gives CDR1 KGHSH, CDR2 LQKENI. Trimming removed 5 bases from V and 3 bases from J, with 10 bases in between. The CDR3 length is 13 residues. The source is a woman aged 45-60 years with colorectal cancer. The J gene is TRBJ1-1, the V gene TRBV18, with D maybe TRBD1 (5 bases). Specimen: PBMCs. In DNA, the CDR3 is TGTGCCAGCTCATCGGGGGGAGACACTGAAGCTTTCTTT. Its protein is CASSSGGDTEAFF.